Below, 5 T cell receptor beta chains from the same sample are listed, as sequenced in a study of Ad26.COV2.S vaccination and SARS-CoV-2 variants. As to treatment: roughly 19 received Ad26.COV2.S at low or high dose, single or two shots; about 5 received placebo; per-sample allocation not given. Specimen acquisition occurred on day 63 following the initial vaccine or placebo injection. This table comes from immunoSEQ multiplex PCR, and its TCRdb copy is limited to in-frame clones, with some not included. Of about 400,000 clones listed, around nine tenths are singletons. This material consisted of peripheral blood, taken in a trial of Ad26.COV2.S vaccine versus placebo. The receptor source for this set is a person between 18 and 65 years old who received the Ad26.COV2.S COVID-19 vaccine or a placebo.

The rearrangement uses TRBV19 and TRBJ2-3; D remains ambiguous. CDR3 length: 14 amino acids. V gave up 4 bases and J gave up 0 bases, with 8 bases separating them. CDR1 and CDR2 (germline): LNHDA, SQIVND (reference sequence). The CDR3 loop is CASSKLSSTDTQYF. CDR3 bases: TGTGCCAGTAGTAAATTATCTAGCACAGATACGCAGTATTTT. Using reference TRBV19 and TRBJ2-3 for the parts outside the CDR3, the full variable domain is DGGITQSPKYLFRKEGQNVTLSCEQNLNHDAMYWYRQDPGQGLRLIYYSQIVNDFQKGDIAEGYSVSREKKESFPLTVTSAQKNPTAFYLCASSKLSSTDTQYFGPGTRLTVL.

The CDR3 nucleotides are TGTGCCAGCAGCAAAGCGGGGGGTTCGAATTCACCCCTCCACTTT. Encoded protein: CASSKAGGSNSPLHF. The chain employs TRBV21-1 and TRBJ1-6. TRBV21-1 counts as a pseudogene. There are 15 residues in the CDR3.

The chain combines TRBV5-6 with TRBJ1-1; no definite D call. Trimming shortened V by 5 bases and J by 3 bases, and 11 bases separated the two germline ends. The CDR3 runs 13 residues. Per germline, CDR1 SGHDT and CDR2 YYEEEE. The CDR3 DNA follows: TGTGCCAGCAGTCCGATCGGGTACACTGAAGCTTTCTTT. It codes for CASSPIGYTEAFF.

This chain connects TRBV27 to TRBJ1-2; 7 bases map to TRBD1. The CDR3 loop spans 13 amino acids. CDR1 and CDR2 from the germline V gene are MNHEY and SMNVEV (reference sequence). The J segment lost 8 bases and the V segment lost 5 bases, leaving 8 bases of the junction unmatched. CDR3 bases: TGTGCCAGCAGTGTCAAAGGGGGCTGGGGCTACACCTTC. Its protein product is CASSVKGGWGYTF.

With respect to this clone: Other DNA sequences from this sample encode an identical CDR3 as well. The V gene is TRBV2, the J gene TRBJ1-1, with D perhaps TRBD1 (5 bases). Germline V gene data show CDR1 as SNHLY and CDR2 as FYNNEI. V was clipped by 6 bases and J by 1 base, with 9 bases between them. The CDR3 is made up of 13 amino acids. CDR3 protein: CASSGDRNTEAFF. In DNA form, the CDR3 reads TGTGCCAGCAGCGGGGACCGGAACACTGAAGCTTTCTTT.